These 30 T cell receptor beta chains were all obtained from the same sample, sequenced in a study of graft-versus-host responses after intestinal transplantation. The protocol was immunoSEQ multiplex PCR, while the TCRdb copy is restricted to in-frame clones and leaves out a portion. The sample records about 120,000 clones, approximately 92% being singletons. These receptors lack a known antigen. Sequences were derived from unstimulated CD4+ T cells sorted from spleen or lymph node cells, sampled before intestinal transplant. The receptors were gathered from a human donor who received an intestinal transplant.

The chain is built from TRBV5-1 and TRBJ2-7, with D possibly being TRBD1 or TRBD2 (5 bases each). The CDR3 loop spans 16 amino acids. Germline V lookup: CDR1 SGHRS, CDR2 YFSETQ. V shed 0 bases and J shed 0 bases, with 13 bases lying between them. The DNA of the CDR3 is TGCGCCAGCAGCTTGGAGGGGCTAGCAAGCTCCTACGAGCAGTACTTC. Encoded protein: CASSLEGLASSYEQYF.

The V gene is TRBV30, the J gene TRBJ2-7; no firm D call. Germline V CDR1 and CDR2: GTSNPN, SVGIG (reference sequence). This CDR3 is built from 14 residues. V dropped 2 bases and J dropped 1 base, with 12 bases sitting between them. CDR3: CAWSPPGLSYEQYF. CDR3 bases: TGTGCCTGGAGTCCACCGGGCCTATCCTACGAGCAGTACTTC.

The genes are TRBV2 and TRBJ2-5, with unresolved D. There are 10 residues in the CDR3. The germline V gene encodes CDR1 SNHLY and CDR2 FYNNEI. V lost 1 base and J 14 bases, leaving 8 bases between the germline ends. CDR3 sequence (DNA): TGTGCCAGCAGTGAAGGTAGTTTCTACTTC. Protein sequence: CASSEGSFYF. The whole variable domain, filled in from reference TRBV2 and TRBJ2-5, reads EPEVTQTPSHQVTQMGQEVILRCVPISNHLYFYWYRQILGQKVEFLVSFYNNEISEKSEIFDDQFSVERPDGSNFTLKIRSTKLEDSAMYFCASSEGSFYFGPGTRLLVL.

This sequence joins TRBV10-3 and TRBJ2-1, with D possibly being TRBD1 or TRBD2 (5 bases each). The CDR3 is made up of 16 amino acids. CDR1 is ENHRY and CDR2 is SYGVKD in the germline V gene. Trimming removed 0 bases at V and 3 bases at J, with 12 bases between. The CDR3 DNA sequence: TGTGCCATCAGTGAGTCGGGGCTAGCCCGCTACAATGAGCAGTTCTTC. Protein: CAISESGLARYNEQFF.

V gene TRBV2 combines with J gene TRBJ2-3; 13 positions agree with TRBD2. CDR3 size: 16 residues. V gave up 6 bases and J gave up 4 bases; unmatched junction bases: 7. The germline V gene has CDR1 SNHLY and CDR2 FYNNEI. The CDR3 bases are TGTGCCAGCAGGGAACTAGCGGGAGGGCCCGCAGATACGCAGTATTTT. Translating it yields CASRELAGGPADTQYF.

The V gene is TRBV5-1, the J gene TRBJ2-7; TRBD2 matches 10 bases. The V segment lost 0 bases and the J segment 6 bases; nucleotides outside the gene matches: 3. Germline assignment: CDR1 SGHRS and CDR2 YFSETQ. This CDR3 is built from 14 residues. The CDR3 region is CASSLGAGGGEQYF. The CDR3 bases are TGCGCCAGCAGCTTGGGAGCGGGAGGGGGCGAGCAGTACTTC. Using reference TRBV5-1 and TRBJ2-7 for the parts outside the CDR3, the full variable domain is KAGVTQTPRYLIKTRGQQVTLSCSPISGHRSVSWYQQTPGQGLQFLFEYFSETQRNKGNFPGRFSGRQFSNSRSEMNVSTLELGDSALYLCASSLGAGGGEQYFGPGTRLTVT.

J is TRBJ2-3 and V is TRBV5-8, with 8 bases that match TRBD2. V was pared by 3 bases and J by 9 bases, with 3 bases of the junction left unmatched. Germline V CDR1 and CDR2: SGHTS, YDEGEE. CDR3 length equals 12 residues. The CDR3 DNA sequence: TGTGCCAGCAGCTCTGAGCGGGGGACGCAGTATTTT. It yields the protein CASSSERGTQYF.

V is TRBV28 and J is TRBJ1-4; TRBD1 is a possible D gene (5 bases). Germline CDR1 reads MDHEN; CDR2 reads SYDVKM. V dropped 6 bases and J dropped 4 bases, with 21 bases sitting between them. The length of the CDR3 is 17 residues. For the CDR3, the DNA is TGTGCCAGCAGCCCGCCACCAGGGACTGATGATAATGAAAAACTGTTTTTT. Translation gives CASSPPPGTDDNEKLFF.

The rearrangement uses TRBV29-1 and TRBJ2-5, with 9 bases that match TRBD2. CDR1 and CDR2 from the germline V gene are SQVTM and ANQGSEA. The CDR3 length is 13 residues. Here the CDR3 DNA reads TGCAGTTCTCTTAGCGGGAGCGGGGAGACCCAGTACTTC. It codes for CSSLSGSGETQYF.

The CDR3 here is CASSLSKTSSYNEQFF. For the CDR3, the DNA is TGCGCCAGCAGCTTGTCGAAGACGAGCTCCTACAATGAGCAGTTCTTC. The V call is TRBV5-1, the J call TRBJ2-1, with D hard to call. The V end was cut by 1 base, the J end by 0 bases, with 11 bases between. Germline V gene data show CDR1 as SGHRS and CDR2 as YFSETQ. The CDR3 is 16 residues long. The whole variable domain, remainder taken from reference TRBV5-1 and TRBJ2-1, is KAGVTQTPRYLIKTRGQQVTLSCSPISGHRSVSWYQQTPGQGLQFLFEYFSETQRNKGNFPGRFSGRQFSNSRSEMNVSTLELGDSALYLCASSLSKTSSYNEQFFGPGTRLTVL.

J is TRBJ2-3 and V is TRBV25-1; 10 positions match TRBD1. From germline, CDR1 is MGHDK and CDR2 SYGVNS. The CDR3 is 16 residues long. V shed 3 bases, J shed 2 bases, and the junction held 5 bases outside the gene matches. The CDR3: CASSDGTGAHTDTQYF. CDR3 nucleotides: TGTGCCAGCAGTGATGGGACAGGGGCACACACAGATACGCAGTATTTT.

This rearrangement joins TRBV6-6 to TRBJ1-5; D is ambiguous. The V gene's germline CDR1 is MNHNY and CDR2 SVGAGI (reference sequence). V lost 10 bases, J lost 4 bases, and 17 bases lay in between. This CDR3 has 14 residues. This CDR3 is CATKPDRPNQPQHF. The CDR3 DNA follows: TGTGCCACCAAACCGGACCGGCCGAATCAGCCCCAGCATTTT.

In this sample, this clone turned up once. This sequence joins TRBV28 and TRBJ1-1; weak D call: TRBD1 (6 bases). The CDR3 extends over 14 amino acids. The germline V gene encodes CDR1 MDHEN and CDR2 SYDVKM. V was clipped by 2 bases and J by 4 bases, with 11 bases between them. CDR3 in amino acids: CASSLGGRGTEAFF. In DNA, the CDR3 is TGTGCCAGCAGTTTAGGGGGGCGGGGCACTGAAGCTTTCTTT.

This clone turned up a few times. The chain couples TRBV16 to TRBJ2-1; 10 positions match TRBD2. The V gene's germline CDR1 is KGHSY and CDR2 FQNENV. J lost 3 bases, V lost 0 bases, and 2 bases had no gene match. The CDR3 totals 16 residues. The CDR3 DNA reads as TGTGCCAGCAGCCAATCTGGGACTAGCGTCTACAATGAGCAGTTCTTC. Protein: CASSQSGTSVYNEQFF.

This clone was counted a single time. The rearrangement links TRBV4-1 to TRBJ2-5; TRBD2 matches at 9 bases. V lost 5 bases to trimming and J lost 0 bases; unmatched junction nucleotides: 4. The CDR3 totals 15 residues. The V gene's germline CDR1 is MGHRA and CDR2 YSYEKL. The DNA of the CDR3 is TGCGCCAGCAGCAAAACTAGCGGGCACCAAGAGACCCAGTACTTC. Translation gives CASSKTSGHQETQYF.

The V and J genes are TRBV5-8 and TRBJ2-3, with D perhaps TRBD1 (5 bases). V was cut by 6 bases and J by 5 bases, with 16 bases left in between. Germline CDR1 reads SGHTS; CDR2 reads YDEGEE. The CDR3 runs to 14 residues. CDR3 loop: CASNNLGREDTQYF. DNA of the CDR3: TGTGCCAGCAACAACCTGGGCAGGGAAGATACGCAGTATTTT.

The chain couples TRBV6-5 to TRBJ2-2; D is uncertain. This CDR3 has 14 amino acids. V shed 5 bases and J shed 5 bases, with 12 bases lying between them. Germline lookup yields CDR1 MNHEY and CDR2 SVGAGI. The CDR3 region is CASSVNFGTGELFF. The DNA for the CDR3 is TGTGCCAGCAGTGTAAATTTTGGGACCGGGGAGCTGTTTTTT.

The chain combines TRBV7-8 with TRBJ2-7; the match to TRBD2 covers 8 bases. J gave up 5 bases and V 2 bases, and 5 bases lay outside the gene matches. The V gene's germline CDR1 is SGHVS and CDR2 FQNEAQ. This CDR3 has 14 amino acids. The CDR3 sequence is CASSLQAGVNEQYF. The DNA for the CDR3 is TGTGCCAGCAGCTTACAAGCGGGAGTGAACGAGCAGTACTTC.

For the CDR3, the DNA is TGTGCCAGCAGTGGGGGTTTTCTAGGACAGCCCCAGCATTTT. Translated: CASSGGFLGQPQHF. V gene TRBV2 combines with J gene TRBJ1-5; D call uncertain. V lost 4 bases and J lost 7, with 14 bases in between. Germline CDR1 SNHLY, CDR2 FYNNEI. The CDR3 totals 14 residues.

This chain uses TRBV11-2 with TRBJ1-1; possible D gene TRBD1, 6 bases. Germline V gene data show CDR1 as SGHAT and CDR2 as FQNNGV. Trimming stripped 2 bases from V and 4 bases from J, with 14 bases between. The CDR3 is made up of 15 amino acids. The CDR3 coding sequence is TGTGCCAGCAGCTTATATTCGGTAGGGGGCACTGAAGCTTTCTTT. Protein sequence: CASSLYSVGGTEAFF.

A single count supports this clone. The genes are TRBV28 and TRBJ1-2; possible D gene TRBD1, 5 bases. This CDR3 has 15 residues. Trimming stripped 5 bases from V and 0 bases from J, with 13 bases between. Germline CDR1 and CDR2: MDHEN and SYDVKM. The CDR3, as DNA: TGTGCCAGCAGTCCTCCGGGACGGACTAACTATGGCTACACCTTC. Translating it yields CASSPPGRTNYGYTF.

The sample holds one count of this clone. The chain carries TRBV6-5 and TRBJ1-2, with 9 positions matching TRBD1. V gave up 2 bases and J gave up 1 base; unmatched junction bases: 2. CDR3 length equals 15 residues. Germline CDR1 is MNHEY and CDR2 is SVGAGI. DNA of the CDR3: TGTGCCAGCAGTTACCGACAGGGGGATAACTATGGCTACACCTTC. Protein sequence: CASSYRQGDNYGYTF.

This clone showed up just once. The J gene is TRBJ2-7, the V gene TRBV7-8; TRBD2 agrees at 9 bases. CDR3 size: 14 residues. Germline lookup yields CDR1 SGHVS and CDR2 FQNEAQ. J was trimmed by 6 bases and V by 2 bases; bases with no gene match: 5. This CDR3 is CASSLISGSREQYF. The DNA of the CDR3 is TGTGCCAGCAGCTTAATTAGCGGGAGTCGCGAGCAGTACTTC.

The V gene is TRBV12-5, the J gene TRBJ1-5; D is unclear. The CDR3 has 16 amino acids. The V end was cut by 1 base, the J end by 1 base, with 11 bases between. Per germline, CDR1 LGHNT and CDR2 FRNRAP. DNA for the CDR3: TGTGCTAGTGGTTTGGGGGCGGGTTTAAGCAATCAGCCCCAGCATTTT. Translated, it gives CASGLGAGLSNQPQHF.

This chain uses TRBV19 with TRBJ1-5; TRBD1 is a possible D gene (5 bases). The germline gives CDR1 LNHDA, CDR2 SQIVND (reference sequence). This CDR3 comprises 16 residues. V was clipped by 4 bases and J by 3 bases, with 16 bases between them. The CDR3 DNA reads TGTGCCAGTAGTAGCCCTTTCCCAGGGCCCAATCAGCCCCAGCATTTT. As protein: CASSSPFPGPNQPQHF.

The CDR3 bases are TGTGCCAGCAGCTTAGGACCCCTGGGGAACACCGGGGAGCTGTTTTTT. Protein product: CASSLGPLGNTGELFF. This chain connects TRBV11-2 to TRBJ2-2; D is unresolved. Trimming took off 1 base at V and 1 base at J, with 10 bases between the two ends. CDR1 is SGHAT and CDR2 is FQNNGV in the germline V gene. The CDR3 covers 16 residues.

The chain combines TRBV10-1 with TRBJ2-3; D not resolved. The CDR3 spans 15 residues. Looked up from germline, CDR1 is WNHNN and CDR2 is SYGVQD (reference sequence). V was shortened by 0 bases and J by 6 bases, with 13 bases between the two germline ends. The CDR3 reads CASSESNPGRDTQYF. The DNA for the CDR3 is TGCGCCAGCAGTGAGTCGAACCCTGGCCGGGATACGCAGTATTTT.

The chain recombines TRBV29-1 with TRBJ1-5; TRBD1 aligns across 8 bases. This CDR3 comprises 12 residues. Germline CDR1 SQVTM, CDR2 ANQGSEA. J lost 4 bases, V lost 7 bases, and 3 bases had no gene match. This chain's CDR3 is CSARQGNQPQHF. The CDR3 nucleotides are TGCAGCGCCCGACAGGGGAATCAGCCCCAGCATTTT.

The V gene is TRBV28, the J gene TRBJ2-3; possibly TRBD1 or TRBD2 for D (5 bases each). Trimming removed 5 bases from V and 8 bases from J, with 8 bases in between. This CDR3 has 11 residues. From germline, CDR1 is MDHEN and CDR2 SYDVKM. The CDR3 loop reads CASSPGRTQYF. The CDR3 nucleotides read TGTGCCAGCAGTCCGGGACGTACGCAGTATTTT. The full variable domain, rest sourced from reference TRBV28 and TRBJ2-3, is DVKVTQSSRYLVKRTGEKVFLECVQDMDHENMFWYRQDPGLGLRLIYFSYDVKMKEKGDIPEGYSVSREKKERFSLILESASTNQTSMYLCASSPGRTQYFGPGTRLTVL.

The chain carries TRBV10-3 and TRBJ2-7; possibly TRBD1 for D (5 bases). In germline, CDR1 is ENHRY, CDR2 SYGVKD. Trimming pared 6 bases from V and 3 bases from J, leaving 18 bases between. This CDR3 is 15 amino acids long. CDR3 loop: CAIRTTGSINYEQYF. CDR3 sequence (DNA): TGTGCCATCAGGACCACAGGATCCATTAACTACGAGCAGTACTTC.